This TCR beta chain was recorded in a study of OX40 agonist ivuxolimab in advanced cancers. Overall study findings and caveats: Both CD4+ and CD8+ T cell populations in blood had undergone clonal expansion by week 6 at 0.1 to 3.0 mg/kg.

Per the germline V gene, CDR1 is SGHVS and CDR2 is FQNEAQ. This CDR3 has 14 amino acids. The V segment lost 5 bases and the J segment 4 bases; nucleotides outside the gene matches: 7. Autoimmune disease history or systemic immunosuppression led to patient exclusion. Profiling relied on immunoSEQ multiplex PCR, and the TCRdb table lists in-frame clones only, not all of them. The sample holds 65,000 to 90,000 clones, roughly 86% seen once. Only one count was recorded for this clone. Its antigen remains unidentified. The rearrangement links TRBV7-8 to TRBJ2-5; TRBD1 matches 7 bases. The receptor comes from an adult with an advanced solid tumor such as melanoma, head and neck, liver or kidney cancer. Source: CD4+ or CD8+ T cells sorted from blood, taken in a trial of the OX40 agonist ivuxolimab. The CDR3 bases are TGTGCCAGCAGCGCCCGGGACAGTCCAGAGACCCAGTACTTC. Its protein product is CASSARDSPETQYF.